These 31 T cell receptor beta chains came from one sample sequenced in a study of shared clonotypes between healthy human individuals. Measured with immunoSEQ multiplex PCR; TCRdb has only the in-frame clones, and not every one. The sample gives about 2.3 million clones, 93% of which show up once; 0.39% is in the top ten. Sequenced: naive CD4+ T cells from PBMCs. Stated subset: CD45RA+ positively selected. These receptors were collected from a man between 18 and 35 years old in good health. Some clones in this sample may be carry-over from other donors' samples.

The CDR3 here is CASSYVDRSPLYEQYF. The CDR3 DNA reads TGTGCCAGCAGTTACGTAGACAGGAGCCCTCTCTACGAGCAGTACTTC. This chain joins TRBV6-5 and TRBJ2-7; D is perhaps TRBD1 (6 bases). CDR3 length: 16 amino acids. Germline CDR1 and CDR2: MNHEY and SVGAGI. Between the trimmed V and J ends, which lost 2 bases and 3 bases, there was a span of 17 bases.

The V and J genes are TRBV21-1 and TRBJ2-4; the table's D call of TRBD2 was not tested on the DNA. TRBV21-1 is a recognized pseudogene. The CDR3 sequence is 17 residues long. CDR3: CASSNPNRQGGGNIQYF. The CDR3 DNA follows: TGTGCCAGCAGCAACCCGAACAGGCAGGGCGGAGGGAACATTCAGTACTTC.

This clone occurred once. The CDR3 loop reads CSVTTRLADYNEQFF. For the CDR3, the DNA is TGCAGCGTTACAACGAGACTAGCAGACTACAATGAGCAGTTCTTC. This rearrangement joins TRBV29-1 to TRBJ2-1, with TRBD2 identical over 7 bases. With 5 bases clipped from V and 3 bases from J, the junction kept 10 bases outside the gene matches. This CDR3 contains 15 residues. The germline CDR1 and CDR2 sequences are SQVTM and ANQGSEA.

The chain has TRBV28 and TRBJ2-7; TRBD1 matches 10 bases. This CDR3 has 15 amino acids. The V gene's germline CDR1 is MDHEN and CDR2 SYDVKM. V lost 7 bases, J lost 6 bases, and 12 bases stayed unmatched. The CDR3 region has the DNA TGTGCCAGCAAAAAAACCCGACAGGGGGCGGCCGAGCAGTACTTC. Protein: CASKKTRQGAAEQYF.

The genes are TRBV28 and TRBJ1-3; D perhaps matches TRBD1 (5 bases). Germline assignment: CDR1 MDHEN and CDR2 SYDVKM. Trimming stripped 3 bases from V and 4 bases from J, with 16 bases between. The CDR3 extends over 16 amino acids. The CDR3: CASSFFGAPGGNTIYF. DNA of the CDR3: TGTGCCAGCAGTTTTTTTGGGGCCCCGGGCGGAAACACCATATATTTT.

The chain combines TRBV7-9 with TRBJ2-7, with TRBD2 matching 11 bases. This CDR3 region has 15 residues. CDR1 and CDR2 (germline): SEHNR, FQNEAQ (reference sequence). Trimming removed 0 bases from V and 6 bases from J; junction bases left unmatched: 4. The CDR3 nucleotides read TGTGCCAGCAGCTTAGCTAGCGGGAGGGCCTTCGAGCAGTACTTC. Translated, it gives CASSLASGRAFEQYF.

As DNA, the CDR3 is TGTGCCAGCAGCTTGGCCGGGACAGGCTACGAGCAGTACTTC. Its protein product is CASSLAGTGYEQYF. The chain is built from TRBV5-6 and TRBJ2-7, with 8 bases aligning to TRBD1. CDR1 and CDR2 (germline): SGHDT, YYEEEE. This CDR3 has 14 amino acids. V dropped 0 bases and J dropped 3; count of bases not matched to a gene: 2.

The count of this clone is one. The V call is TRBV10-3, the J call TRBJ1-2; TRBD1 aligns across 8 bases. CDR3 length: 12 amino acids. J lost 10 bases, V lost 3 bases, and 4 bases had no gene match. Germline assignment: CDR1 ENHRY and CDR2 SYGVKD. CDR3 in DNA: TGTGCCATCAGTGAAGGGACAGGTGACTACACCTTC. The encoded protein is CAISEGTGDYTF.

In this sample, this clone turned up once. This chain links TRBV7-3 with TRBJ2-1; TRBD1 matches 7 bases. Germline values: CDR1 SGHTA, CDR2 FQGTGA. There are 14 residues in the CDR3. V was pared by 5 bases and J by 7 bases, with 8 bases of the junction left unmatched. The CDR3: CASSPTTGRNEQFF. CDR3 coding DNA: TGTGCCAGCAGCCCGACGACAGGGCGGAATGAGCAGTTCTTC.

The rearrangement uses TRBV6-1 and TRBJ2-7, with D tentatively TRBD2 (6 bases). Looked up from germline, CDR1 is MNHNS and CDR2 is SASEGT. The CDR3 is made up of 13 amino acids. V lost 6 bases and J 4 bases, leaving 13 bases between the germline ends. CDR3 loop: CASRVGGIYEQYF. The CDR3 DNA sequence: TGTGCCAGCAGAGTGGGGGGTATTTACGAGCAGTACTTC.

This rearrangement joins TRBV5-4 to TRBJ1-2; 9 bases line up with TRBD1. The CDR3 runs 14 residues. Germline CDR1 is SGHNT and CDR2 is YYREEE (reference sequence). J lost 7 bases, V lost 4 bases, and 8 bases had no gene match. CDR3 loop: CASSPPQGAGGYTF. The CDR3 DNA follows: TGTGCCAGCAGCCCCCCACAGGGGGCGGGTGGCTACACCTTC. Together with reference TRBV5-4 and TRBJ1-2, the CDR3 gives the full variable domain: ETGVTQSPTHLIKTRGQQVTLRCSSQSGHNTVSWYQQALGQGPQFIFQYYREEENGRGNFPPRFSGLQFPNYSSELNVNALELDDSALYLCASSPPQGAGGYTFGSGTRLTVV.

The CDR3, as DNA: TGTGCCAGCAGAACAAACCCCCTATCCTACGAGCAGTACTTC. Translated, it gives CASRTNPLSYEQYF. This chain links TRBV6-1 with TRBJ2-7; D call uncertain. Germline lookup yields CDR1 MNHNS and CDR2 SASEGT. V gave up 6 bases and J gave up 1 base, with 13 bases separating them. The CDR3 contains 14 residues.

This clone was recorded a few times. Here the CDR3 DNA reads TGTGCCAGCAGCCCCCAGGCGGTCTGGCAAGAGACCCAGTACTTC. This codes for CASSPQAVWQETQYF. The gene calls are TRBV9 and TRBJ2-5; D ambiguous. V was clipped by 4 bases and J by 2 bases, with 15 bases between them. The germline V gene encodes CDR1 SGDLS and CDR2 YYNGEE. The CDR3 is 15 residues long.

The chain links TRBV9 to TRBJ2-7; TRBD1 agrees at 7 bases. Trimming took 2 bases from V and 3 from J; bases not matched to a gene: 2. The CDR3 length is 13 residues. Germline CDR1 SGDLS, CDR2 YYNGEE. The CDR3 nucleotides are TGTGCCAGCAGCGTGGGACAGTTCTACGAGCAGTACTTC. Its translation: CASSVGQFYEQYF.

The chain links TRBV5-4 to TRBJ1-1, with D maybe TRBD1 (6 bases). V lost 2 bases, J lost 5 bases, and 10 bases lay in between. CDR3 size: 13 residues. Germline CDR1 SGHNT, CDR2 YYREEE (reference sequence). The CDR3 DNA reads as TGTGCCAGCAGCTTTCACAGGGAAACTGAAGCTTTCTTT. It specifies CASSFHRETEAFF.

The chain combines TRBV2 with TRBJ1-5; D gene unclear. The V end lost 3 bases, the J end lost 0 bases, and 6 bases lay between the germline ends. Germline V gene sequence: CDR1 SNHLY, CDR2 FYNNEI. The CDR3 is 14 amino acids. The CDR3 DNA follows: TGTGCCAGCAGTGAGACAAATAGCAATCAGCCCCAGCATTTT. Protein sequence: CASSETNSNQPQHF.

The J gene is TRBJ1-1, the V gene TRBV28; D may be TRBD1 (5 bases). Between the trimmed V and J ends, which lost 5 bases and 1 base, there was a span of 11 bases. The CDR3 extends over 14 amino acids. Looked up from germline, CDR1 is MDHEN and CDR2 is SYDVKM. CDR3: CASSPPRENTEAFF. For the CDR3, the DNA is TGTGCCAGCAGTCCCCCCAGGGAGAACACTGAAGCTTTCTTT.

This clone was counted a few times. In the same sample, other DNA sequences code for this CDR3. This chain uses TRBV27 with TRBJ1-2; tentative D call: TRBD1 (6 bases). The CDR3 runs 13 residues. Trimming removed 3 bases at V and 1 base at J, with 6 bases between. Germline V gene data show CDR1 as MNHEY and CDR2 as SMNVEV (reference sequence). CDR3 coding DNA: TGTGCCAGCAGTTTCAGGGGTAACTATGGCTACACCTTC. This encodes CASSFRGNYGYTF.

The V gene is TRBV2, the J gene TRBJ2-7, with D perhaps matching TRBD1 (7 bases). Germline CDR1 is SNHLY and CDR2 is FYNNEI. The CDR3 totals 14 residues. Trimming removed 6 bases from V and 6 bases from J, with 18 bases in between. This CDR3 is CASSLGQEGIEQYF. CDR3 nucleotides: TGTGCCAGCAGCCTAGGACAGGAGGGCATCGAGCAGTACTTC.

This clone is a singleton in its sample. The chain couples TRBV7-8 to TRBJ2-5; D might be TRBD1 or TRBD2, each matching 5 bases. The CDR3 runs 15 residues. Between the trimmed V and J ends, which lost 9 bases and 1 base, there was a span of 18 bases. Germline V gene sequence: CDR1 SGHVS, CDR2 FQNEAQ. The CDR3 here is CASALRDGAQETQYF. CDR3 DNA: TGTGCCAGTGCTCTGAGGGACGGAGCCCAAGAGACCCAGTACTTC. The full variable domain, completed using reference TRBV7-8 and TRBJ2-5, is GAGVSQSPRYKVAKRGQDVALRCDPISGHVSLFWYQQALGQGPEFLTYFQNEAQLDKSGLPSDRFFAERPEGSVSTLKIQRTQQEDSAVYLCASALRDGAQETQYFGPGTRLLVL.

V usage is TRBV7-3 and J usage is TRBJ2-1; D may be TRBD1 (6 bases). With 4 bases removed from V and 7 bases from J, the gap between germline ends came to 17 bases. There are 15 residues in the CDR3. Germline values: CDR1 SGHTA, CDR2 FQGTGA. As DNA, the CDR3 is TGTGCCAGCAGCTCCGGACAGTTCGGCGTGAATGAGCAGTTCTTC. Its protein is CASSSGQFGVNEQFF.

This clone was observed a single time. The chain recombines TRBV28 with TRBJ1-2, with D uncertain. This CDR3 is built from 13 residues. With 2 bases removed from V and 8 bases from J, the gap between germline ends came to 12 bases. Germline V gene data show CDR1 as MDHEN and CDR2 as SYDVKM. The CDR3 nucleotides read TGTGCCAGCAGTTTACTGGGTTCTGCGGGCTACACCTTC. It yields the protein CASSLLGSAGYTF.

Notes on this clone: This sample also contains other DNA sequences that code for the same CDR3. The CDR3 bases are TGTGCCAGCAGTTCCCCACAGGGTGGCTACACCTTC. Its translation is CASSSPQGGYTF. V gene TRBV28 combines with J gene TRBJ1-2; D is possibly TRBD1 (6 bases). The V end was cut by 4 bases, the J end by 7 bases, with 10 bases between. In germline, CDR1 is MDHEN, CDR2 SYDVKM. This CDR3 region has 12 residues.

J is TRBJ1-5 and V is TRBV7-9, with D possibly matching TRBD1 (6 bases). The germline V gene encodes CDR1 SEHNR and CDR2 FQNEAQ (reference sequence). The V gene lost 1 base and the J gene lost 0 bases, with 19 bases spanning the gap. This CDR3 spans 19 amino acids. The CDR3, as DNA: TGTGCCAGCAGCTTAGGATTGGCTTGGGGGGCAGATAGCAATCAGCCCCAGCATTTT. It yields the protein CASSLGLAWGADSNQPQHF.

The chain combines TRBV28 with TRBJ2-1; D perhaps matches TRBD2 (6 bases). V was shortened by 7 bases and J by 4 bases, with 14 bases between the two germline ends. The V gene's germline CDR1 is MDHEN and CDR2 SYDVKM. The CDR3 is made up of 14 amino acids. CDR3 amino acids: CASNWGTPYNEQFF. CDR3 bases: TGTGCCAGCAACTGGGGGACTCCATACAATGAGCAGTTCTTC.

The chain carries TRBV7-3 and TRBJ2-3; D possibly uses TRBD1 or TRBD2 (5 bases each). Per the germline V gene, CDR1 is SGHTA and CDR2 is FQGTGA. The V end lost 2 bases, the J end lost 9 bases, and 6 bases lay between the germline ends. The CDR3 sequence is 11 residues long. This chain's CDR3 is CASSLEGTQYF. The CDR3 DNA is TGTGCCAGCAGCTTAGAGGGGACGCAGTATTTT.

The rearrangement uses TRBV19 and TRBJ2-2; tentative D call: TRBD2 (6 bases). CDR1 is LNHDA and CDR2 is SQIVND in the germline V gene (reference sequence). The CDR3 runs to 14 residues. With 1 base removed from V and 6 bases from J, the gap between germline ends came to 9 bases. The CDR3 is CASSIGLAAGELFF. The CDR3, as DNA: TGTGCCAGTAGTATAGGGTTAGCGGCCGGGGAGCTGTTTTTT.

Remarks on this clone: The sample has other DNA sequences that encode this CDR3 too. This CDR3 reads CASSYSGRDTEAFF. CDR3 sequence (DNA): TGTGCCAGCAGTTACTCAGGCAGGGACACTGAAGCTTTCTTT. The chain has TRBV6-6 and TRBJ1-1; D might be TRBD1 (5 bases). Trimming shortened V by 0 bases and J by 3 bases, and 8 bases separated the two germline ends. Germline V CDR1 and CDR2: MNHNY, SVGAGI (reference sequence). This CDR3 spans 14 amino acids.

This rearrangement joins TRBV10-1 to TRBJ2-3, with D hard to call. Germline CDR1 and CDR2: WNHNN and SYGVQD (reference sequence). The V end lost 0 bases, the J end lost 6 bases, and 13 bases lay between the germline ends. This CDR3 is built from 15 residues. CDR3 in amino acids: CASSESIARSDTQYF. The CDR3 nucleotides read TGCGCCAGCAGTGAGTCGATAGCTAGATCCGATACGCAGTATTTT.

The V and J genes are TRBV6-6 and TRBJ1-2; D not resolved. The CDR3 spans 15 residues. V was pared by 6 bases and J by 5 bases, with 19 bases between. From germline, CDR1 is MNHNY and CDR2 SVGAGI (reference sequence). CDR3 protein: CASSETLQVTYGYTF. CDR3 coding DNA: TGTGCCAGCAGCGAAACCCTTCAGGTCACGTATGGCTACACCTTC.

The chain couples TRBV19 to TRBJ2-7; TRBD1 matches at 8 bases. CDR3 length: 14 amino acids. V shed 7 bases, J shed 2 bases, and the junction held 7 bases outside the gene matches. Per the germline V gene, CDR1 is LNHDA and CDR2 is SQIVND (reference sequence). The CDR3 region has the DNA TGTGCCAGTACAGCGGCAGGGGGCACCTACGAGCAGTACTTC. It codes for CASTAAGGTYEQYF. Supplemented by reference TRBV19 and TRBJ2-7, the full variable domain reads DGGITQSPKYLFRKEGQNVTLSCEQNLNHDAMYWYRQDPGQGLRLIYYSQIVNDFQKGDIAEGYSVSREKKESFPLTVTSAQKNPTAFYLCASTAAGGTYEQYFGPGTRLTVT.